The present entry profiles one T cell receptor (beta chain) with its context. Its cognate antigen is unknown. These data are taken from a study of radiotherapy plus CTLA-4 blockade in lung cancer. Turning to the study itself: Objective responses arose in approximately 19% of patients, and under 40% experienced disease control. Regarding the study as a whole: After radiotherapy and ipilimumab, tumor-derived clones expanded in peripheral blood.

Lung cancer patients with chemo-refractory metastatic non-small-cell disease were given focal radiation plus CTLA-4 blockade with ipilimumab. TCRdb's table, derived via immunoSEQ multiplex PCR, lists solely in-frame clones and lacks some. Of about 98,000 clones in the sample, 82% were seen once. Trimming took 1 base from V and 4 from J, leaving 13 bases between them. Germline V CDR1 and CDR2: MGHRA, YSYEKL. This CDR3 spans 16 amino acids. The chain uses TRBV4-1 and TRBJ1-4; D not resolved. The material was peripheral blood, obtained from a patient treated with radiotherapy plus ipilimumab. The TCR sequence derives from a human donor with non-small cell lung cancer who had a partial response to radiotherapy plus ipilimumab. The CDR3 bases are TGCGCCAGCAGCCAAGGGAGGAGCGGGTTTAATGAAAAACTGTTTTTT. Translating it yields CASSQGRSGFNEKLFF.